The present T cell receptor (beta chain) was sequenced within a study of Ad26.COV2.S vaccination and SARS-CoV-2 variants. Assay: immunoSEQ multiplex PCR; the TCRdb copy retains only in-frame clones and omits some. The sample consists of about 370,000 clones, around 91% of them appearing once. Concerning this clone: The antigen is unknown.

Germline values: CDR1 MDHEN, CDR2 SYDVKM. V gave up 8 bases and J gave up 5 bases, with 18 bases separating them. CDR3 length: 14 amino acids. Study-wide points: The breadth of spike-specific CD8+ and CD4+ T cell responses after vaccination was reportedly substantial. Similar non-spike TCR breadth was seen in vaccine and placebo recipients.

Specified treatment: 15 to 20 received Ad26.COV2.S at low or high dose, single or two shots; 5 received placebo; per-sample allocation not given. Each sample was drawn 63 days after the first injection (of vaccine or placebo). Aged 18-55 years, donor was enrolled in Boston in the early 2020s. Ad26 vector vaccine expressed Wuhan-strain SARS-CoV-2 spike. The material was peripheral blood, obtained in a trial of Ad26.COV2.S vaccine versus placebo. This receptor was taken from a person between 18 and 60 years old who received the Ad26.COV2.S COVID-19 vaccine or a placebo. The chain links TRBV28 to TRBJ1-2; TRBD1 is a possible D gene (6 bases). The CDR3 DNA follows: TGTGCCAGCCTTGAGGGGACATTTTCATATGGCTACACCTTC. This sequence encodes CASLEGTFSYGYTF.